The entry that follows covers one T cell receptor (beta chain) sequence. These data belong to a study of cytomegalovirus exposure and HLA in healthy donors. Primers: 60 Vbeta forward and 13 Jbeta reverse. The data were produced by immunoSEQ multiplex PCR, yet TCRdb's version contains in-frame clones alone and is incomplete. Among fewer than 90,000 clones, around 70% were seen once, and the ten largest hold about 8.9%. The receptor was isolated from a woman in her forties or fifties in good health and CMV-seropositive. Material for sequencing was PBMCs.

CDR3 residues: CASSAIDGKLAGVHEQYF. CDR3 DNA: TGTGCCAGCAGCGCGATTGACGGCAAACTAGCGGGAGTACACGAGCAGTACTTC. The gene calls are TRBV5-8 and TRBJ2-7; 11 nucleotides align to TRBD2. Looked up from germline, CDR1 is SGHTS and CDR2 is YDEGEE. The CDR3 has 18 residues. J gave up 5 bases and V 4 bases, and 17 bases lay outside the gene matches.